These 31 T cell receptor beta chains share one sample of origin, sequenced in a study of cytomegalovirus exposure and HLA in healthy donors. Researchers ran the PCR with 60 Vbeta and 13 Jbeta primers. Using immunoSEQ multiplex PCR, the repertoire was profiled, and TCRdb retains in-frame clones only, with some absent. The sample records 140,000 or so clones, about two thirds being singletons. The sequenced sample consisted of PBMCs. Receptors were obtained from a man aged 60 to 69 in good health and CMV-seronegative.

The V call is TRBV19, the J call TRBJ2-4; TRBD1 agrees at 7 bases. This CDR3 contains 17 residues. Looked up from germline, CDR1 is LNHDA and CDR2 is SQIVND (reference sequence). The V and J ends lost 5 bases and 0 bases, in that order; junction bases with no gene match: 10. This CDR3 reads CASSPLEGAIAKNIQYF. As DNA, the CDR3 is TGTGCCAGTAGTCCCTTAGAGGGGGCCATAGCCAAAAACATTCAGTACTTC.

The J gene is TRBJ2-7, the V gene TRBV5-1; D is ambiguous. Germline V gene lookup returns CDR1 SGHRS and CDR2 YFSETQ. Trimming took 3 bases from V and 10 from J, leaving 17 bases between them. The CDR3 covers 13 residues. This CDR3 reads CASSSPPAARQYF. The CDR3 DNA follows: TGCGCCAGCAGCTCACCGCCTGCCGCGAGACAGTACTTC.

This chain uses TRBV7-2 with TRBJ2-3; D is possibly TRBD2 (5 bases). Trimming took 5 bases from V and 9 from J, leaving 24 bases between them. The germline gives CDR1 SGHTA, CDR2 FQGNSA. The length of the CDR3 is 16 residues. DNA for the CDR3: TGTGCCAGCAGCGGTCGTGGGAGCGGAGGCGGCACAACGCAGTATTTT. It codes for CASSGRGSGGGTTQYF.

The CDR3 protein is CASSIEGGPYNEQFF. The CDR3 DNA sequence: TGTGCCAGTAGTATAGAGGGAGGGCCTTACAATGAGCAGTTCTTC. The genes are TRBV19 and TRBJ2-1; 7 bases align to TRBD2. The CDR3 runs to 15 residues. Germline CDR1 and CDR2: LNHDA and SQIVND (reference sequence). Unmatched junction bases numbered 3, after V lost 0 bases and J lost 4 bases. Drawing the rest from reference TRBV19 and TRBJ2-1, the complete variable domain is DGGITQSPKYLFRKEGQNVTLSCEQNLNHDAMYWYRQDPGQGLRLIYYSQIVNDFQKGDIAEGYSVSREKKESFPLTVTSAQKNPTAFYLCASSIEGGPYNEQFFGPGTRLTVL.

This clone was counted between two and nine times. V gene TRBV7-3 combines with J gene TRBJ2-4, with 8 positions matching TRBD1. CDR1 SGHTA and CDR2 FQGTGA come from the germline V gene. This CDR3 is built from 13 residues. After removal of 5 bases from V and 8 bases from J, the junction contained 5 bases not matched to a gene. The CDR3 is CASSPTGEDIQYF. CDR3 sequence (DNA): TGTGCCAGCAGCCCGACAGGGGAGGACATTCAGTACTTC.

The rearrangement links TRBV30 to TRBJ2-5, with 8 bases lining up with TRBD1. The last part of the DNA fits TRBJ2-7 better; the J call may be wrong. The length of the CDR3 is 13 residues. Germline assignment: CDR1 GTSNPN and CDR2 SVGIG (reference sequence). The CDR3 reads CAWSRTGSYEQYF. The CDR3 DNA follows: TGTGCCTGGAGCCGGACAGGGTCCTACGAGCAGTACTTC.

The chain employs TRBV5-1 and TRBJ1-1; the match to TRBD1 covers 7 bases. Germline-derived CDR1 and CDR2 are SGHRS and YFSETQ. The CDR3 runs 14 residues. Losses at the gene ends were 4 bases for V and 5 bases for J; bases not matched to a gene: 8. This CDR3 is CASSIRQGGTEAFF. CDR3 DNA sequence: TGCGCCAGCAGCATACGACAGGGCGGGACTGAAGCTTTCTTT.

The chain links TRBV6-5 to TRBJ2-3; the D gene is possibly TRBD2 (5 bases). V was trimmed by 2 bases and J by 4 bases, leaving 10 bases between them. Germline assignment: CDR1 MNHEY and CDR2 SVGAGI. This CDR3 contains 14 residues. CDR3 loop: CASSYGEGPDTQYF. CDR3 sequence (DNA): TGTGCCAGCAGTTACGGCGAGGGCCCAGATACGCAGTATTTT.

The genes are TRBV7-2 and TRBJ2-1; D call uncertain. With 1 base removed from V and 10 bases from J, the gap between germline ends came to 8 bases. This CDR3 contains 12 residues. Germline CDR1 reads SGHTA; CDR2 reads FQGNSA. CDR3 coding DNA: TGTGCCAGCAGCTTAGGGCCACGCGAGCAGTTCTTC. This codes for CASSLGPREQFF. The full variable domain, its missing parts supplied by reference TRBV7-2 and TRBJ2-1, is GAGVSQSPSNKVTEKGKDVELRCDPISGHTALYWYRQSLGQGLEFLIYFQGNSAPDKSGLPSDRFSAERTGGSVSTLTIQRTQQEDSAVYLCASSLGPREQFFGPGTRLTVL.

The chain employs TRBV15 and TRBJ1-5; TRBD1 agrees at 8 bases. This CDR3 comprises 17 residues. The germline V gene has CDR1 LNHNV and CDR2 YYDKDF (reference sequence). J lost 2 bases, V lost 5 bases, and 11 bases had no gene match. CDR3 amino acids: CATSDHRGEVGNQPQHF. CDR3 in DNA: TGTGCCACCAGCGATCACAGGGGGGAGGTTGGCAATCAGCCCCAGCATTTT.

The genes are TRBV28 and TRBJ2-1; a possible D gene is TRBD1 (6 bases). The CDR3 loop spans 15 amino acids. The V and J ends lost 5 bases and 7 bases respectively, with 18 bases between them. The germline V gene has CDR1 MDHEN and CDR2 SYDVKM. The DNA for the CDR3 is TGTGCCAGCAGTCCTACAGGGTCCCTGAAAAATGAGCAGTTCTTC. The encoded protein is CASSPTGSLKNEQFF.

This clone was observed a few times. The V call is TRBV4-1, the J call TRBJ2-3; TRBD2 might be the D (6 bases). CDR1 and CDR2 from the germline V gene are MGHRA and YSYEKL. Between the trimmed V and J ends, which lost 4 bases and 2 bases, there was a span of 19 bases. This CDR3 is 17 amino acids long. DNA of the CDR3: TGCGCCAGCAGCCCCCTAGGGAGCGGGTCTCCCACAGATACGCAGTATTTT. It translates to CASSPLGSGSPTDTQYF.

DNA of the CDR3: TGTGCCAGCAGTGAATGGGACAGGGGGCCGGGTGGCTACACCTTC. Translation: CASSEWDRGPGGYTF. This chain links TRBV25-1 with TRBJ1-2; 12 bases fit TRBD1. CDR3 length: 15 residues. Germline loops: CDR1 MGHDK, CDR2 SYGVNS. V gave up 1 base and J gave up 7 bases; unmatched junction bases: 4.

This clone has a single count. This chain uses TRBV7-8 with TRBJ1-1, with D unclear. V was pared by 5 bases and J by 0 bases, with 25 bases between. The CDR3 has 19 amino acids. Germline V gene lookup returns CDR1 SGHVS and CDR2 FQNEAQ. In DNA, the CDR3 is TGTGCCAGCAGCCCCTCGCCCCCGAGTTACGCAGACATGAACACTGAAGCTTTCTTT. Encoded protein: CASSPSPPSYADMNTEAFF.

The rearrangement joins TRBV6-5 to TRBJ2-2, with D unresolved. Germline assignment: CDR1 MNHEY and CDR2 SVGAGI. V lost 5 bases and J lost 1, with 11 bases in between. CDR3 size: 15 residues. In DNA form, the CDR3 reads TGTGCCAGCAGTAGATGGGCGCAGAACACCGGGGAGCTGTTTTTT. This encodes CASSRWAQNTGELFF.

The chain is built from TRBV29-1 and TRBJ1-2; 9 bases match TRBD1. CDR3 length: 14 residues. The germline V gene has CDR1 SQVTM and CDR2 ANQGSEA. The J segment lost 5 bases and the V segment lost 1 base, leaving 5 bases of the junction unmatched. The DNA for the CDR3 is TGCAGCGTTGAAGTAGTGACAGGGGGGTATGGCTACACCTTC. This encodes CSVEVVTGGYGYTF.

V gene TRBV5-1 combines with J gene TRBJ1-6, with D possibly TRBD1 on 6 matching bases. The CDR3 is made up of 16 amino acids. Per the germline V gene, CDR1 is SGHRS and CDR2 is YFSETQ. V shed 4 bases and J shed 0 bases, with 11 bases lying between them. The CDR3 bases are TGCGCCAGCAGCGTAGGGGGTAGCTCCTATAATTCACCCCTCCACTTT. This encodes CASSVGGSSYNSPLHF.

J is TRBJ2-1 and V is TRBV18, with 12 bases fitting TRBD2. The CDR3 covers 16 residues. J lost 6 bases, V lost 3 bases, and 6 bases had no gene match. CDR1 and CDR2 from the germline V gene are KGHSH and LQKENI. CDR3: CASSPALAGGGNEQFF. The CDR3 coding sequence is TGTGCCAGCTCACCCGCACTAGCGGGAGGTGGCAATGAGCAGTTCTTC.

Details on this clone: Compared with germline, one end of the junction differs, possibly owing to a read error. The chain couples TRBV27 to TRBJ1-2; D is undetermined. The CDR3 is made up of 11 amino acids. Germline assignment: CDR1 MNHEY and CDR2 SMNVEV (reference sequence). The CDR3 spells CASSLGGSWAF. The CDR3 coding sequence is TGTGCCAGCAGTTTAGGAGGCAGCTGGGCCTTC.

The chain combines TRBV7-6 with TRBJ2-3, with D unclear. The V gene lost 0 bases and the J gene lost 0 bases, with 4 bases spanning the gap. In germline, CDR1 is SGHVS, CDR2 FNYEAQ. CDR3 length: 14 amino acids. The chain's CDR3 is CASSLARSTDTQYF. In DNA form, the CDR3 reads TGTGCCAGCAGCTTAGCCCGTAGCACAGATACGCAGTATTTT. Together with reference TRBV7-6 and TRBJ2-3, the CDR3 gives the full variable domain: GAGVSQSPRYKVTKRGQDVALRCDPISGHVSLYWYRQALGQGPEFLTYFNYEAQQDKSGLPNDRFSAERPEGSISTLTIQRTEQRDSAMYRCASSLARSTDTQYFGPGTRLTVL.

J is TRBJ1-1 and V is TRBV9; 7 bases match TRBD1. The CDR3 totals 14 residues. After removal of 4 bases from V and 5 bases from J, the junction contained 8 bases not matched to a gene. CDR1 and CDR2 (germline): SGDLS, YYNGEE. CDR3 in DNA: TGTGCCAGCAGCCCCCGACAGGGCAGGACTGAAGCTTTCTTT. Its translation is CASSPRQGRTEAFF.

This chain uses TRBV5-1 with TRBJ1-4; D unresolved. Germline CDR1 SGHRS, CDR2 YFSETQ. Trimming left V 4 bases short and J 0 bases short, with 7 bases between. The CDR3 sequence is 14 residues long. In nucleotides, the CDR3 is TGCGCCAGCAGCCCGACAACAACTAATGAAAAACTGTTTTTT. Translation: CASSPTTTNEKLFF.

The chain carries TRBV19 and TRBJ2-3; 11 bases map to TRBD1. There are 15 residues in the CDR3. The ends lost 9 bases at V and 5 bases at J; junction bases unmatched: 10. Germline V gene sequence: CDR1 LNHDA, CDR2 SQIVND (reference sequence). The CDR3 region is CASTTGTGGIDTQYF. In DNA form, the CDR3 reads TGTGCCAGCACCACCGGGACAGGGGGGATAGATACGCAGTATTTT.

The rearrangement joins TRBV14 to TRBJ2-5; 8 nucleotides agree with TRBD2. Per germline, CDR1 SGHDN and CDR2 FVKESK. Losses at the gene ends were 1 base for V and 1 base for J; bases not matched to a gene: 11. The length of the CDR3 is 18 residues. The CDR3 DNA is TGTGCCAGCAGCCAAGCCTGGGAAACTAGCGGATTCCAAGAGACCCAGTACTTC. This encodes CASSQAWETSGFQETQYF.

The V call is TRBV7-8, the J call TRBJ1-1; tentatively, D is TRBD1 (6 bases). The V gene lost 2 bases and the J gene lost 8 bases, with 12 bases spanning the gap. Per the germline V gene, CDR1 is SGHVS and CDR2 is FQNEAQ. This CDR3 comprises 13 residues. The CDR3 sequence is CASSLSQQGEAFF. CDR3 bases: TGTGCCAGCAGCTTAAGTCAACAGGGCGAAGCTTTCTTT. The full variable domain, its missing parts supplied by reference TRBV7-8 and TRBJ1-1, is GAGVSQSPRYKVAKRGQDVALRCDPISGHVSLFWYQQALGQGPEFLTYFQNEAQLDKSGLPSDRFFAERPEGSVSTLKIQRTQQEDSAVYLCASSLSQQGEAFFGQGTRLTVV.

In DNA, the CDR3 is TGTGCCAGCACCCGAGGGCAAGCCGAGCAGTACTTC. Encoded protein: CASTRGQAEQYF. This chain uses TRBV6-6 with TRBJ2-7, with TRBD2 as a possible D gene (5 bases). V was clipped by 7 bases and J by 6 bases, with 13 bases between them. CDR1 is MNHNY, CDR2 SVGAGI, per germline (reference sequence). The CDR3 is made up of 12 amino acids.

In this sample, this clone turned up once. The V gene is TRBV28, the J gene TRBJ1-5; TRBD1 agrees at 9 bases. This CDR3 is 17 amino acids long. Per germline, CDR1 MDHEN and CDR2 SYDVKM. V lost 5 bases, J lost 0 bases, and 8 bases stayed unmatched. CDR3 nucleotide sequence: TGTGCCAGCAGTGGCAGGGACAGGGAATATAGCAATCAGCCCCAGCATTTT. Translating gives CASSGRDREYSNQPQHF.

The J gene is TRBJ1-2, the V gene TRBV6-1; D not resolved. V gave up 1 base and J gave up 1 base, with 13 bases separating them. Germline assignment: CDR1 MNHNS and CDR2 SASEGT. The CDR3 sequence is 16 residues long. The CDR3 reads CASSEGTEGDNYGYTF. CDR3 sequence (DNA): TGTGCCAGCAGTGAAGGGACGGAGGGAGATAACTATGGCTACACCTTC.

The chain has TRBV7-2 and TRBJ2-1, with D maybe TRBD2 (5 bases). Trimming removed 4 bases at V and 9 bases at J, with 19 bases between. This CDR3 comprises 15 residues. CDR1 is SGHTA, CDR2 FQGNSA, per germline. The CDR3 nucleotides read TGTGCCAGCAGCTCCCCGGACTGGCTTAACGGTGAGCAGTTCTTC. This codes for CASSSPDWLNGEQFF.

V and J are TRBV28 and TRBJ1-5; TRBD1 aligns across 9 bases. The ends lost 7 bases at V and 3 bases at J; junction bases unmatched: 13. CDR1 is MDHEN, CDR2 SYDVKM, per germline. This CDR3 spans 17 amino acids. DNA for the CDR3: TGTGCCAGCAATCTGGGGACAGGGAGATGGATCAATCAGCCCCAGCATTTT. It translates to CASNLGTGRWINQPQHF.

This rearrangement joins TRBV7-3 to TRBJ2-1; maybe TRBD2 (6 bases). CDR3 length equals 17 residues. Germline V gene lookup returns CDR1 SGHTA and CDR2 FQGTGA. The V end was cut by 4 bases, the J end by 5 bases, with 21 bases between. The CDR3: CASSSLPPGSEHNEQFF. CDR3 DNA sequence: TGTGCCAGCAGCTCCCTGCCTCCCGGGAGTGAGCACAATGAGCAGTTCTTC.